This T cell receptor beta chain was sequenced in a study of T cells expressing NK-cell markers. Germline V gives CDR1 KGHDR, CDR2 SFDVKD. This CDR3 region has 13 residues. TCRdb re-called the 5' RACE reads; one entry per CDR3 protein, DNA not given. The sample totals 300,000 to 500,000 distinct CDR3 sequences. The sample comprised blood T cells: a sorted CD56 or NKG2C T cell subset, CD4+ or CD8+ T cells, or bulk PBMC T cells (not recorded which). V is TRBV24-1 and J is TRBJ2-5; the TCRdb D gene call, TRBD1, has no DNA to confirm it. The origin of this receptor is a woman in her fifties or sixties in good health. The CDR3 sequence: CATSEGQLRTQYF.